Given below is one T cell receptor beta chain in context. V was pared by 5 bases and J by 6 bases, with 4 bases of the junction left unmatched. The CDR3 covers 13 residues. Germline lookup yields CDR1 SGHTA and CDR2 FQGNSA. Original processing methods: Reference gene primer amplification in the assay estimated nucleated cell counts. Sequencing was performed with immunoSEQ multiplex PCR; in TCRdb, only in-frame clones are kept and a portion is missing. V and J calls and clone size are as listed in that table; D and trimming were resolved from the DNA. The sample gives around 45,000 clones, 75% to 85% of which show up once; roughly 8.2% is in the top ten. The data stem from a study of blood T cell repertoires in COVID-19. Study-level information: Samples representing acute and convalescent COVID-19 were sourced from the United States, Italy and Spain. T cells, B-cell-depleted T cells, or PBMCs supplied cDNA or gDNA.

This sequence joins TRBV7-2 and TRBJ2-7; 10 positions match TRBD1. Sequencing input: peripheral blood. The clonotype originates from a man older than 75 in a cohort sampled during active COVID-19. CDR3 loop: CASSGRTGGEQYF. CDR3 in DNA: TGTGCCAGCAGCGGGCGGACAGGGGGCGAGCAGTACTTC. Complete variable domain (other parts from reference TRBV7-2 and TRBJ2-7): GAGVSQSPSNKVTEKGKDVELRCDPISGHTALYWYRQSLGQGLEFLIYFQGNSAPDKSGLPSDRFSAERTGGSVSTLTIQRTQQEDSAVYLCASSGRTGGEQYFGPGTRLTVT.